These 15 T cell receptor beta chains were all obtained from the same sample, sequenced in a study of T-cell reconstitution after alpha-beta-depleted transplantation in children. Unique molecular identifiers were incorporated when the TCRbeta library was constructed. Using its own MiXCR run on the PCR reads, TCRdb lists one record per CDR3 protein. Of around 960,000 distinct CDR3 sequences in the sample, about 29% are singletons; the top ten hold around 30%. The material was PBMCs, mostly from graft donor cells, obtained 360 days after TCRalphabeta/CD19-depleted stem cell transplant. The receptors originated from a boy younger than two who had a stem cell transplant for SCID, so the T cells may come from the graft donor.

The CDR3 DNA reads TGTGCCAGCAGCTTCTCCCCACAGGGGTATGGCTACACCTTC. Translated, it gives CASSFSPQGYGYTF. The rearrangement joins TRBV7-8 to TRBJ1-2, with TRBD1 identical over 7 bases. This CDR3 region has 14 residues. The V gene end was trimmed by 3 bases and the J gene end by 5 bases; junction bases not matched to a gene: 6. Germline V gene lookup returns CDR1 SGHVS and CDR2 FQNEAQ.

The rearrangement links TRBV7-9 to TRBJ1-1; D is unresolved. Trimming cost V 6 bases and J 1 base, with 9 bases left between them. CDR3 size: 13 residues. CDR1 and CDR2 from the germline V gene are SEHNR and FQNEAQ (reference sequence). The CDR3 DNA reads TGTGCCAGCAGAAGTAAGTGGAACACTGAAGCTTTCTTT. This gives the protein CASRSKWNTEAFF.

This rearrangement joins TRBV7-9 to TRBJ1-5; a possible D gene is TRBD1 (5 bases). V was clipped by 1 base and J by 1 base, with 11 bases between them. Germline loops: CDR1 SEHNR, CDR2 FQNEAQ (reference sequence). The CDR3 covers 16 residues. The CDR3 protein is CASSLEYGGSNQPQHF. CDR3 coding DNA: TGTGCCAGCAGCTTAGAATACGGGGGAAGCAATCAGCCCCAGCATTTT.

At least ten counts were recorded for this clonotype. CDR3 sequence (DNA): TGTGCCAGCAAACCGGGACAGGGTCTCTACGAGCAGTACTTC. Its protein product is CASKPGQGLYEQYF. This sequence joins TRBV27 and TRBJ2-7, with TRBD1 matching 9 bases. CDR3 size: 14 residues. V gave up 7 bases and J gave up 3 bases; unmatched junction bases: 7. Germline lookup yields CDR1 MNHEY and CDR2 SMNVEV (reference sequence).

This clonotype was observed a few times. The CDR3 reads CATSRDTGTVSGNTIYF. The CDR3 nucleotides read TGTGCCACCAGCAGAGACACCGGGACGGTCTCTGGAAACACCATATATTTT. This chain connects TRBV15 to TRBJ1-3, with D perhaps TRBD1 (5 bases). The CDR3 has 17 residues. Germline CDR1 reads LNHNV; CDR2 reads YYDKDF (reference sequence). Trimming took off 0 bases at V and 0 bases at J, with 12 bases between the two ends.

In its sample, this clonotype was seen a few times. The V call is TRBV19, the J call TRBJ1-5; D gene ambiguous. Looked up from germline, CDR1 is LNHDA and CDR2 is SQIVND (reference sequence). The CDR3 totals 14 residues. The V end was cut by 3 bases, the J end by 3 bases, with 9 bases between. The DNA of the CDR3 is TGTGCCAGTAGTATTACCCCCTACAATCAGCCCCAGCATTTT. Translated, it gives CASSITPYNQPQHF.

The chain employs TRBV5-1 and TRBJ2-7, with D possibly matching TRBD2 (7 bases). With 5 bases removed from V and 1 base from J, the gap between germline ends came to 16 bases. From germline, CDR1 is SGHRS and CDR2 YFSETQ. The CDR3 has 15 amino acids. CDR3 sequence (DNA): TGCGCCAGCAGACTCGCGCGGGGGCCGTCCTACGAGCAGTACTTC. Its translation: CASRLARGPSYEQYF.

This clonotype was found a few times. V and J are TRBV12-3 or TRBV12-4 and TRBJ1-4; D is unclear. The V and J ends lost 5 bases and 3 bases respectively, with 10 bases between them. The CDR3 loop spans 14 amino acids. CDR3 sequence: CASSAWVSNEKLFF. In DNA, the CDR3 is TGTGCCAGCAGTGCGTGGGTGTCTAATGAAAAACTGTTTTTT.

The chain uses TRBV28 and TRBJ2-5; D not resolved. Trimming took 6 bases from V and 6 from J, leaving 20 bases between them. Germline V gene lookup returns CDR1 MDHEN and CDR2 SYDVKM. This CDR3 has 15 residues. The CDR3 DNA reads TGTGCCAGCAGCACACGAGTTCTAAGCTCGAAGACCCAGTACTTC. It specifies CASSTRVLSSKTQYF.

Of note for this clonotype: It may be a read error: a sequence one base away is much more abundant. This chain uses TRBV20-1 with TRBJ2-7, with D maybe TRBD1 (7 bases). Germline CDR1 reads DFQATT; CDR2 reads SNEGSKA (reference sequence). CDR3 size: 13 residues. V gave up 3 bases and J gave up 5 bases, with 14 bases separating them. The CDR3 reads CSAREGAPNEQYF. For the CDR3, the DNA is TGCAGTGCTAGGGAGGGGGCCCCCAACGAGCAGTACTTC.

This clonotype was seen repeatedly, ten times or more. The rearrangement uses TRBV9 and TRBJ2-3; D not certain. The CDR3 spans 13 residues. V was clipped by 2 bases and J by 2 bases, with 6 bases between them. From germline, CDR1 is SGDLS and CDR2 YYNGEE. For the CDR3, the DNA is TGTGCCAGCAGCGTTGGTAACACAGATACGCAGTATTTT. Protein: CASSVGNTDTQYF.

This chain joins TRBV28 and TRBJ2-1; D is possibly TRBD2 (5 bases). CDR1 and CDR2 from the germline V gene are MDHEN and SYDVKM. Trimming pared 4 bases from V and 2 bases from J, leaving 12 bases between. The CDR3 is 15 residues long. The CDR3 loop reads CASSSGETTYNEQFF. As DNA, the CDR3 is TGTGCCAGCAGTTCCGGGGAAACCACCTACAATGAGCAGTTCTTC.

This clonotype was counted between two and nine times. This chain links TRBV30 with TRBJ2-1; the D is unclear. The CDR3 extends over 12 amino acids. Trimming stripped 2 bases from V and 12 bases from J, with 14 bases between. From germline, CDR1 is GTSNPN and CDR2 SVGIG (reference sequence). The CDR3 DNA sequence: TGTGCCTGGAGTAGTAGGGTAAGTCGGCAGTTCTTC. It is translated as CAWSSRVSRQFF.

This chain joins TRBV7-9 and TRBJ1-3; the match to TRBD1 covers 8 bases. The CDR3 is 16 residues long. Germline CDR1 and CDR2: SEHNR and FQNEAQ (reference sequence). Unmatched junction bases numbered 5, after V lost 2 bases and J lost 2 bases. The CDR3 spells CASSLNRGVAGNTIYF. The CDR3 coding sequence is TGTGCCAGCAGCTTAAACAGGGGGGTCGCTGGAAACACCATATATTTT.

The rearrangement links TRBV7-9 to TRBJ1-6; D unresolved. The V and J ends lost 8 bases and 8 bases respectively, with 13 bases between them. Germline assignment: CDR1 SEHNR and CDR2 FQNEAQ (reference sequence). CDR3 size: 13 residues. This CDR3 is CASGVGEYSPLHF. In nucleotides, the CDR3 is TGTGCCAGCGGGGTCGGAGAGTATTCACCCCTCCACTTT.